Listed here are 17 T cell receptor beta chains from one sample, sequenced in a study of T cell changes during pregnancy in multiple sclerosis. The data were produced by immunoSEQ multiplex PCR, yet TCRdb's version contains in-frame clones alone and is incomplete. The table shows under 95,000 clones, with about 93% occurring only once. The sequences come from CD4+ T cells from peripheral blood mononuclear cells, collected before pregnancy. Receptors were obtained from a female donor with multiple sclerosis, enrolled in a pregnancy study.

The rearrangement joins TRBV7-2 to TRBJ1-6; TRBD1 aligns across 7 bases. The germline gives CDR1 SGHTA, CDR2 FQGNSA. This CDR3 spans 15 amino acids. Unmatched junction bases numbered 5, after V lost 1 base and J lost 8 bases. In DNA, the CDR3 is TGTGCCAGCAGCTTAGAAACAGGGGCAGATTCACCCCTCCACTTT. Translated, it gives CASSLETGADSPLHF.

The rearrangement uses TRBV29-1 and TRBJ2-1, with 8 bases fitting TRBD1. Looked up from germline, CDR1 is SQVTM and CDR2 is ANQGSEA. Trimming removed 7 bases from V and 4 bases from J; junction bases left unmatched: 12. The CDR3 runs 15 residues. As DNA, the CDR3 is TGCAGCGGCCGGGGAGACAGGGGCGGTTACAATGAGCAGTTCTTC. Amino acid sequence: CSGRGDRGGYNEQFF.

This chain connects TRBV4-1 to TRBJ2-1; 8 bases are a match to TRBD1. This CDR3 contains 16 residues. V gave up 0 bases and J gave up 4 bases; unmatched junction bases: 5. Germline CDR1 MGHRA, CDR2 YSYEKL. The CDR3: CASSQEGRGRYNEQFF. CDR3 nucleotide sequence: TGCGCCAGCAGCCAAGAGGGCAGGGGGCGATACAATGAGCAGTTCTTC.

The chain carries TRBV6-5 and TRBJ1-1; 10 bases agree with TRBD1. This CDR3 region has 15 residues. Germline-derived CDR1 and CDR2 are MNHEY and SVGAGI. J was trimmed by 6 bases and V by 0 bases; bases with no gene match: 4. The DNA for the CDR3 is TGTGCCAGCAGTTACTCGACAGGGGGCTTCGCTGAAGCTTTCTTT. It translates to CASSYSTGGFAEAFF.

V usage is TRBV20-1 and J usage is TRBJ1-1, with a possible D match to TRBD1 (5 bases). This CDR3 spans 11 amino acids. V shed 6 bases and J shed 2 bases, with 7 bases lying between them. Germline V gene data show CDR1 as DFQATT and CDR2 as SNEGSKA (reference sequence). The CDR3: CSAQGNTEAFF. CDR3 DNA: TGCAGTGCCCAGGGTAACACTGAAGCTTTCTTT.

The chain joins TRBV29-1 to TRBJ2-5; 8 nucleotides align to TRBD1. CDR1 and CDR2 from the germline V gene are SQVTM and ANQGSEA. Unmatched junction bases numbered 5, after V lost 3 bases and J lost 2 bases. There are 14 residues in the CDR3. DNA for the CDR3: TGCAGCGTTGATCGGACAGGGCGGCAAGAGACCCAGTACTTC. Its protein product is CSVDRTGRQETQYF.

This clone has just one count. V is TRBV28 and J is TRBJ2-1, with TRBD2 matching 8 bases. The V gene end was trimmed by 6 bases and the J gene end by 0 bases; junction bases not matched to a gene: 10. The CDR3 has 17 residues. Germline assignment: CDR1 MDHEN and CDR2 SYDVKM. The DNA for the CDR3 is TGTGCCAGCAGCATTAGCGGGAAGAAGAGCTCCTACAATGAGCAGTTCTTC. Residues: CASSISGKKSSYNEQFF.

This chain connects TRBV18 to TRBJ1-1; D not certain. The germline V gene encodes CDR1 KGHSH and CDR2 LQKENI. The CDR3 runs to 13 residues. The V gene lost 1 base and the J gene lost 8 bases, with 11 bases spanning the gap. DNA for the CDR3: TGTGCCAGCTCACCACGAGGGATACAAGAAGCTTTCTTT. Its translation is CASSPRGIQEAFF.

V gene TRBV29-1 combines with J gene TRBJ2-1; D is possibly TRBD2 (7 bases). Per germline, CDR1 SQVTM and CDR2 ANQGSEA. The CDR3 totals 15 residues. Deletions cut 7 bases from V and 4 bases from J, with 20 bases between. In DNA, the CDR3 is TGCAGCGCCCCATCCCGGGGGGCCCCTTACAATGAGCAGTTCTTC. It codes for CSAPSRGAPYNEQFF.

CDR3 DNA sequence: TGTGCCAGCTCACGTCTCCCTGCTACTAGCGGGAGTTCCTACAATGAGCAGTTCTTC. The encoded protein is CASSRLPATSGSSYNEQFF. The chain links TRBV18 to TRBJ2-1, with 11 positions matching TRBD2. Germline CDR1 reads KGHSH; CDR2 reads LQKENI. The V gene end was trimmed by 4 bases and the J gene end by 1 base; junction bases not matched to a gene: 12. This CDR3 is 19 amino acids long. Together with reference TRBV18 and TRBJ2-1, the CDR3 gives the full variable domain: NAGVMQNPRHLVRRRGQEARLRCSPMKGHSHVYWYRQLPEEGLKFMVYLQKENIIDESGMPKERFSAEFPKEGPSILRIQQVVRGDSAAYFCASSRLPATSGSSYNEQFFGPGTRLTVL.

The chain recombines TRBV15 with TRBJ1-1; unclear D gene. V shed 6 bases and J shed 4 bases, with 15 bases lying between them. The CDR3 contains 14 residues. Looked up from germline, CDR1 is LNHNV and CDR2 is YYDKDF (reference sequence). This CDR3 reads CATSRRGRSTEAFF. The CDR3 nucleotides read TGTGCCACCAGTCGTCGGGGTCGGAGCACTGAAGCTTTCTTT. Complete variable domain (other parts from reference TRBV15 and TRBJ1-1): DAMVIQNPRYQVTQFGKPVTLSCSQTLNHNVMYWYQQKSSQAPKLLFHYYDKDFNNEADTPDNFQSRRPNTSFCFLDIRSPGLGDTAMYLCATSRRGRSTEAFFGQGTRLTVV.

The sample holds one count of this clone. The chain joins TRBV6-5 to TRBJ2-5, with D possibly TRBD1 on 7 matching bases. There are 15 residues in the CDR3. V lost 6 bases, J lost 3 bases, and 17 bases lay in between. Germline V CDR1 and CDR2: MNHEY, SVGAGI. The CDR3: CASRPQGGGKETQYF. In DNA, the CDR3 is TGTGCCAGCAGACCTCAGGGGGGAGGAAAAGAGACCCAGTACTTC.

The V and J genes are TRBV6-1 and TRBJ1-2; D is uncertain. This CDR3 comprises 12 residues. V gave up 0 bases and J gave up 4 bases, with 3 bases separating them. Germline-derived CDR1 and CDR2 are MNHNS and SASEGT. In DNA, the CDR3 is TGTGCCAGCAGTGAAGCTCGCTATGGCTACACCTTC. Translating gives CASSEARYGYTF.

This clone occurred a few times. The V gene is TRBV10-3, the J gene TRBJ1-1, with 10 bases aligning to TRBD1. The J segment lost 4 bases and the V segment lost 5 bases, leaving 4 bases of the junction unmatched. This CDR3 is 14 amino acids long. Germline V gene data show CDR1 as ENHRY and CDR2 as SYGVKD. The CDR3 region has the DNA TGTGCCATCAGTCGGGACAGGGGTTTCACTGAAGCTTTCTTT. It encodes CAISRDRGFTEAFF.

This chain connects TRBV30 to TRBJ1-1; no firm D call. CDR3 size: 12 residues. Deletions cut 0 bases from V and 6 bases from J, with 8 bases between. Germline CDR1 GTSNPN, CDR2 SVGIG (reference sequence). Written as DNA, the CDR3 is TGTGCCTGGAGTGTAGGAGGTCCTGAAGCTTTCTTT. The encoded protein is CAWSVGGPEAFF.

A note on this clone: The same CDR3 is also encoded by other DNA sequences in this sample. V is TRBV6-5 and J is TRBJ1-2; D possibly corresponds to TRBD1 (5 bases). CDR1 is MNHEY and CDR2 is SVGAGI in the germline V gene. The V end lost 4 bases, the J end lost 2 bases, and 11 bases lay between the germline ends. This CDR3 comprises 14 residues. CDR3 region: CASSLGQGNYGYTF. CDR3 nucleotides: TGTGCCAGCAGTTTGGGGCAGGGCAACTATGGCTACACCTTC.

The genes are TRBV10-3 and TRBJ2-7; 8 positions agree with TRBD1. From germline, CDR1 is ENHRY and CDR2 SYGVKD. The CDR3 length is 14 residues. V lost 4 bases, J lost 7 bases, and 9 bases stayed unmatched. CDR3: CAISGGQGAGEQYF. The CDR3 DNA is TGTGCCATCAGTGGGGGGCAGGGGGCGGGGGAGCAGTACTTC.